These 10 T cell receptor beta chains came from one sample sequenced in a study of blood T cell repertoires in COVID-19. The method was immunoSEQ multiplex PCR; TCRdb's version includes in-frame clones alone and lacks a portion of them. The sample has 150,000 to 200,000 clones, 89% seen once. The sequencing sample was made of PBMCs or T cells enriched from blood (not recorded which). All receptors come from a woman aged 40 to 50 with acute COVID-19.

About this clone: This CDR3 is also generated by other DNA sequences in the sample. The chain employs TRBV5-1 and TRBJ2-5; no reliable D call. Per the germline V gene, CDR1 is SGHRS and CDR2 is YFSETQ. Trimming took off 4 bases at V and 2 bases at J, with 9 bases between the two ends. The CDR3 sequence is 13 residues long. CDR3 in DNA: TGCGCCAGCAGCCTAGACCTACAAGAGACCCAGTACTTC. It codes for CASSLDLQETQYF.

This clone was counted once. The chain is built from TRBV19 and TRBJ1-5; no firm D call. Germline V lookup: CDR1 LNHDA, CDR2 SQIVND (reference sequence). This CDR3 spans 14 amino acids. The V gene lost 4 bases and the J gene lost 0 bases, with 7 bases spanning the gap. CDR3 nucleotides: TGTGCCAGTAGTAATGACAATAGCAATCAGCCCCAGCATTTT. Amino acid sequence: CASSNDNSNQPQHF.

The rearrangement uses TRBV2 and TRBJ1-4; the match to TRBD1 covers 8 bases. CDR1 and CDR2 (germline): SNHLY, FYNNEI. Trimming took 6 bases from V and 2 from J; bases not matched to a gene: 11. The length of the CDR3 is 17 residues. The CDR3 loop is CASSPDRGEWTNEKLFF. The DNA of the CDR3 is TGTGCCAGCAGCCCCGACAGGGGAGAATGGACTAATGAAAAACTGTTTTTT.

The chain couples TRBV4-1 to TRBJ1-3; D gene uncertain. Germline CDR1 and CDR2: MGHRA and YSYEKL. V shed 2 bases and J shed 1 base, with 9 bases lying between them. This CDR3 comprises 15 residues. The CDR3 DNA reads TGCGCCAGCAGCCAACTTTCAGGTTCTGGAAACACCATATATTTT. Its translation: CASSQLSGSGNTIYF.

The CDR3 loop is CASRGEGPTNSPLHF. CDR3 bases: TGTGCCAGCAGGGGGGAGGGACCGACCAATTCACCCCTCCACTTT. The rearrangement links TRBV28 to TRBJ1-6, with D maybe TRBD1 (5 bases). Trimming pared 6 bases from V and 7 bases from J, leaving 16 bases between. This CDR3 spans 15 amino acids. CDR1 and CDR2 (germline): MDHEN, SYDVKM. Filled out from reference TRBV28 and TRBJ1-6, the complete variable domain reads DVKVTQSSRYLVKRTGEKVFLECVQDMDHENMFWYRQDPGLGLRLIYFSYDVKMKEKGDIPEGYSVSREKKERFSLILESASTNQTSMYLCASRGEGPTNSPLHFGNGTRLTVT.

The rearrangement uses TRBV5-4 and TRBJ1-3; tentatively, D is TRBD1 (5 bases). There are 16 residues in the CDR3. The V gene's germline CDR1 is SGHNT and CDR2 YYREEE (reference sequence). V lost 1 base and J lost 9, with 20 bases in between. CDR3 sequence (DNA): TGTGCCAGCAGCTTGACAATGCAGGGCCCCCAGGGCACCATATATTTT. It is translated as CASSLTMQGPQGTIYF.

V is TRBV3-1 (or the pseudogene TRBV3-2) and J is TRBJ2-3; 11 positions match TRBD2. Germline values: CDR1 LGHDT, CDR2 YNNKEL (reference sequence). The CDR3 extends over 18 amino acids. V gave up 0 bases and J gave up 4 bases; unmatched junction bases: 9. The CDR3: CASSQELLAGGRADTQYF. The CDR3 DNA follows: TGTGCCAGCAGCCAAGAATTGCTAGCGGGAGGAAGAGCAGATACGCAGTATTTT.

The chain employs TRBV28 and TRBJ1-6; TRBD1 agrees at 7 bases. V trimming: 5 bases; J trimming: 9 bases; junction bases outside the gene matches: 10. The CDR3 has 15 amino acids. Looked up from germline, CDR1 is MDHEN and CDR2 is SYDVKM. The CDR3 region has the DNA TGTGCCAGCAGTCCGGAACAGGGGAGAGGTTCACCCCTCCACTTT. Translation: CASSPEQGRGSPLHF.

The chain uses TRBV7-3 and TRBJ2-5, with TRBD1 as a possible D gene (7 bases). The germline V gene has CDR1 SGHTA and CDR2 FQGTGA. V gave up 3 bases and J gave up 4 bases, with 18 bases separating them. The CDR3 totals 16 residues. The CDR3 spells CASSFAGGTVRETQYF. The CDR3 coding sequence is TGTGCCAGCAGCTTTGCAGGGGGGACTGTGAGAGAGACCCAGTACTTC.

The chain joins TRBV7-5 to TRBJ2-1; whether TRBD2, the table's D call, matches the DNA was not checked. TRBV7-5 is flagged as a pseudogene. This CDR3 comprises 16 residues. The CDR3 region has the DNA TGTGCCAGAAGCTCCGGGACTAGCGGGGCGTACAATGAGCAGTTCTTC. Residues: CARSSGTSGAYNEQFF.